The 14 T cell receptor beta chains below come from one sample, sequenced in a study of blood T cell repertoires in COVID-19. Some clones are missing from TCRdb's copy, which holds only in-frame ones; the method was immunoSEQ multiplex PCR. The sample contains 30,000 to 45,000 clones, roughly 86% of which appear only once. Sequencing used peripheral blood. Receptors originate from a human donor in a cohort sampled during active COVID-19.

This chain links TRBV19 with TRBJ1-6; the D gene is possibly TRBD1 (6 bases). There are 15 residues in the CDR3. Trimming stripped 4 bases from V and 7 bases from J, with 14 bases between. Germline assignment: CDR1 LNHDA and CDR2 SQIVND (reference sequence). CDR3 nucleotides: TGTGCCAGTAGTACCCTGACAGGTTGGAATTCACCCCTCCACTTT. Its protein is CASSTLTGWNSPLHF.

The chain joins TRBV6-2 or TRBV6-3 to TRBJ1-1; D uncertain. V was cut by 2 bases and J by 4 bases, with 5 bases left in between. This CDR3 has 12 residues. Germline V lookup: CDR1 MNHEY, CDR2 SVGEGT. Written as DNA, the CDR3 is TGTGCCAGCAGTTACCTGTTCACTGAAGCTTTCTTT. It codes for CASSYLFTEAFF.

This chain links TRBV19 with TRBJ2-7, with D hard to call. The CDR3 loop spans 12 amino acids. The V end was cut by 4 bases, the J end by 5 bases, with 9 bases between. The germline CDR1 and CDR2 sequences are LNHDA and SQIVND (reference sequence). CDR3 coding DNA: TGTGCCAGTAGTAACTTTCGGGACGAGCAGTACTTC. It specifies CASSNFRDEQYF.

The chain is built from TRBV18 and TRBJ1-6; D remains unclear. Germline V gene data show CDR1 as KGHSH and CDR2 as LQKENI. This CDR3 contains 14 residues. Deletions cut 1 base from V and 8 bases from J, with 9 bases between. The CDR3 sequence: CASSPQAGDSPLHF. The CDR3 coding sequence is TGTGCCAGCTCACCACAGGCGGGCGATTCACCCCTCCACTTT.

J is TRBJ2-7 and V is TRBV11-2, with D possibly TRBD2 on 5 matching bases. CDR1 SGHAT and CDR2 FQNNGV come from the germline V gene. This CDR3 has 13 residues. Trimming stripped 7 bases from V and 0 bases from J, with 10 bases between. The DNA of the CDR3 is TGTGCCAGCAACTCGGGGAACTCCTACGAGCAGTACTTC. Translating gives CASNSGNSYEQYF.

The chain is built from TRBV6-6 and TRBJ1-1; perhaps TRBD1 as D (5 bases). The CDR3 is made up of 13 amino acids. CDR1 is MNHNY and CDR2 is SVGAGI in the germline V gene (reference sequence). V shed 5 bases and J shed 3 bases, with 10 bases lying between them. Written as DNA, the CDR3 is TGTGCCAGCAGTCACAGGTGGGACACTGAAGCTTTCTTT. Translation: CASSHRWDTEAFF.

J is TRBJ2-1 and V is TRBV4-1, with TRBD1 matching over 9 bases. The germline V gene encodes CDR1 MGHRA and CDR2 YSYEKL. The CDR3 is made up of 17 amino acids. V lost 0 bases, J lost 3 bases, and 6 bases stayed unmatched. The CDR3 bases are TGCGCCAGCAGCCAAGATCTGGGACAGGGTAACTACAATGAGCAGTTCTTC. It codes for CASSQDLGQGNYNEQFF.

The chain uses TRBV4-1 and TRBJ1-2; no firm D call. The CDR3 is 16 residues long. Trimming stripped 1 base from V and 1 base from J, with 13 bases between. Germline-derived CDR1 and CDR2 are MGHRA and YSYEKL. The CDR3 coding sequence is TGCGCCAGCAGCCAAGGAGGGCTGGGTCTTAACTATGGCTACACCTTC. It yields the protein CASSQGGLGLNYGYTF.

This clone was detected once. The genes are TRBV28 and TRBJ1-5; perhaps TRBD1 as D (5 bases). V lost 7 bases, J lost 2 bases, and 12 bases lay in between. CDR1 and CDR2 (germline): MDHEN, SYDVKM. CDR3 size: 14 residues. The CDR3 DNA is TGTGCCAGCAATCCAGGGTTGGGCAATCAGCCCCAGCATTTT. This sequence encodes CASNPGLGNQPQHF.

This chain joins TRBV5-1 and TRBJ2-5; D is perhaps TRBD2 (5 bases). CDR3 length: 13 amino acids. CDR1 and CDR2 from the germline V gene are SGHRS and YFSETQ. Trimming left V 0 bases short and J 2 bases short, with 5 bases between. The CDR3 is CASSLGGQETQYF. DNA of the CDR3: TGCGCCAGCAGCTTGGGCGGGCAAGAGACCCAGTACTTC.

V is TRBV18 and J is TRBJ1-2; 7 bases line up with TRBD1. V shed 4 bases and J 8 bases; nucleotides not matched to a gene: 7. The CDR3 has 13 amino acids. CDR1 KGHSH and CDR2 LQKENI come from the germline V gene. CDR3 DNA: TGTGCCAGCTCACTCCAGGGGGGAAAGGGCTACACCTTC. The encoded protein is CASSLQGGKGYTF. The full variable domain, in which reference TRBV18 and TRBJ1-2 provide the parts outside the CDR3, is NAGVMQNPRHLVRRRGQEARLRCSPMKGHSHVYWYRQLPEEGLKFMVYLQKENIIDESGMPKERFSAEFPKEGPSILRIQQVVRGDSAAYFCASSLQGGKGYTFGSGTRLTVV.

This sequence joins TRBV6-5 and TRBJ2-1; TRBD2 aligns across 7 bases. Per germline, CDR1 MNHEY and CDR2 SVGAGI. This CDR3 comprises 15 residues. V lost 4 bases to trimming and J lost 6 bases; unmatched junction nucleotides: 9. The CDR3 bases are TGTGCCAGCAGTTTTTCTAGCGGACCGTTCAATGAGCAGTTCTTC. It codes for CASSFSSGPFNEQFF.

This rearrangement joins TRBV30 to TRBJ2-2; 8 nucleotides agree with TRBD2. This CDR3 region has 14 residues. The V segment lost 4 bases and the J segment 5 bases; nucleotides outside the gene matches: 6. Looked up from germline, CDR1 is GTSNPN and CDR2 is SVGIG (reference sequence). As DNA, the CDR3 is TGTGCCTGGACCGGGACGGGGGGGACCGGGGAGCTGTTTTTT. It yields the protein CAWTGTGGTGELFF.

V gene TRBV2 combines with J gene TRBJ1-3; D not certain. CDR1 is SNHLY, CDR2 FYNNEI, per germline. The V end lost 6 bases, the J end lost 4 bases, and 13 bases lay between the germline ends. This CDR3 is 14 amino acids long. In DNA form, the CDR3 reads TGTGCCAGCAGAGAGACCCGTAGCGGAAACACCATATATTTT. This gives the protein CASRETRSGNTIYF.